A selection of T cell receptor beta chains follows, all from one sample in a study of human T cells and chemical hapten exposure. TCRdb independently ran MiXCR on the RACE reads; one entry per CDR3 protein. The sample includes more than 300,000 distinct CDR3 sequences, around 5.5% seen only once; the top ten take around 8.6%. The sequencing here drew on whole blood, taken in connection with sensitization to the hapten diphenylcyclopropenone (DPC). Receptor source: a woman aged 18-29 years with alopecia areata. Some clones in this sample may be carry-over from other donors' samples. Both conserved end residues are part of each CDR3. Fields, in order: clone size, D gene, J gene, V gene, CDR3 DNA, CDR3 protein. A D gene is named only where the DNA matches it firmly. Clone sizes are given selectively: once, few, many, or a class where the clone is expanded.

many | - | TRBJ2-1 | TRBV10-3 | TGTGCCATCAGTGAGTCGAAAGGGGTCAGTGAGCAGTTCTTC | CAISESKGVSEQFF
many | - | TRBJ1-1 | TRBV6-5 | TGTGCCAGCAGTTACGCCCCTGGGTCTGAAGCTTTCTTT | CASSYAPGSEAFF
few | TRBD2 | TRBJ2-1 | TRBV14 | TGTGCCAGCAGCGGCTACCTCCCAATAGCGGGCGATAGCTCCTACAATGAGCAGTTCTTC | CASSGYLPIAGDSSYNEQFF
- | - | TRBJ1-1 | TRBV27 | TGTGCCAGCAGTCTGTCCCCAATGAACACTGAAGCTTTCTTT | CASSLSPMNTEAFF
many | TRBD2 | TRBJ2-1 | TRBV27 | TGTGCCAGCAGTACCCAAACTAGCGGGGGGTACAATGAGCAGTTCTTC | CASSTQTSGGYNEQFF
many | - | TRBJ2-3 | TRBV4-1 | TGCGCCAGCAGCCAGGGTATAGGGAAGAAACTCACAGATACGCAGTATTTT | CASSQGIGKKLTDTQYF
- | TRBD2 | TRBJ2-5 | TRBV12-3/TRBV12-4 | TGTGCCAGCAGTTTAGTCGGACTAGCGGGGGGGCGAGAGACCCAGTACTTC | CASSLVGLAGGRETQYF
many | - | TRBJ1-1 | TRBV6-5 | TGTGCCAGCAGTTACCGGGGACTCTCGAACACTGAAGCTTTCTTT | CASSYRGLSNTEAFF
- | - | TRBJ1-4 | TRBV18 | TGTGCCAGCTCCTTTGAGAGGGCGGTCAAACTGTTTTTT | CASSFERAVKLFF
- | - | TRBJ2-3 | TRBV20-1 | TGCAGTGCTAGAGAGGGTACGAGCACAGATACGCAGTATTTT | CSAREGTSTDTQYF
many | - | TRBJ1-2 | TRBV6-2/TRBV6-3 | TGTGCCAGCAGTTACACGGACGTGAATAGCTACACCTTC | CASSYTDVNSYTF
few | - | TRBJ1-6 | TRBV3-1 | TGTGCCAGCAGCCACGACCGGGACCCAAGCTCCTATAATTCACCCCTCCACTTT | CASSHDRDPSSYNSPLHF
many | - | TRBJ1-2 | TRBV5-1 | TGCGCCAGCAGCTTGGAGGGCCGGAGCTATGGCTACACCTTC | CASSLEGRSYGYTF
many | TRBD1 | TRBJ2-1 | TRBV7-3 | TGTGCCAGCAGCCCCCGACAGGGTAAAGTCTCGGAGCAGTTCTTC | CASSPRQGKVSEQFF
- | - | TRBJ1-4 | TRBV18 | TGTGCCAGCTCACCTGGCCTCGGTGGGGCCGAAAAACTGTTTTTT | CASSPGLGGAEKLFF
many | - | TRBJ2-5 | TRBV6-2/TRBV6-3 | TGTGCCAGCAGTCCAAACGTCGACCTCCAAGAGACCCAGTACTTC | CASSPNVDLQETQYF
few | TRBD1 | TRBJ2-5 | TRBV5-1 | TGCGCCAGCAGCTACAGGACAGGGCCGCAAGAGACCCAGTACTTC | CASSYRTGPQETQYF
many | - | TRBJ2-3 | TRBV5-1 | TGCGCCAGCAGCCGCCGGGGGGCCCAAGGCACAGATACGCAGTATTTT | CASSRRGAQGTDTQYF
- | TRBD2 | TRBJ2-3 | TRBV5-1 | TGCGCCAGCAGCCTGGTCGGGAGCGGGGGCACAGATACGCAGTATTTT | CASSLVGSGGTDTQYF
few | - | TRBJ1-2 | TRBV2 | TGTGCCAGCAGTAGGGACACCTACTATGGCTACACCTTC | CASSRDTYYGYTF
few | TRBD2 | TRBJ2-2 | TRBV3-1 | TGTGCCAGCAGCCAGGCCGCCGGCCAACTAGCGGGGGGCAACACCGGGGAGCTGTTTTTT | CASSQAAGQLAGGNTGELFF
- | TRBD1 | TRBJ2-3 | TRBV4-1 | TGCGCCAGCAGCCAACCGGGGACAGCCACAGATACGCAGTATTTT | CASSQPGTATDTQYF
- | - | TRBJ1-4 | TRBV4-3 | TGCGCCAGCAGCCAAGAGTGGGGCCTAGGGATTTTGAGAGAAAAACTGTTTTTT | CASSQEWGLGILREKLFF
- | - | TRBJ2-7 | TRBV12-3/TRBV12-4 | TGTGCCAGCAGTTTCCTTCCGGGGAGCGGCTACGAGCAGTACTTC | CASSFLPGSGYEQYF
few | TRBD2 | TRBJ2-1 | TRBV20-1 | TGCAGTGTATGGCGGGGGAACGACAATGAGCAGTTCTTC | CSVWRGNDNEQFF
few | - | TRBJ2-3 | TRBV27 | TGTGCCAGCAGATCAAGTGCCTCTAGCACAGATACGCAGTATTTT | CASRSSASSTDTQYF
- | - | TRBJ2-1 | TRBV24-1 | TGTGCCACCAGTGATTTAGGGGAGAGCTCCTACAATGAGCAGTTCTTC | CATSDLGESSYNEQFF
few | - | TRBJ2-5 | TRBV24-1 | TGTGCCACCAGTGACCCTCAAGCCCCCTACTTGCAAGAGACCCAGTACTTC | CATSDPQAPYLQETQYF
few | - | TRBJ1-3 | TRBV6-6 | TGTGCCAGCAGTTTTGCAGGGGCCTCTGGAAACACCATATATTTT | CASSFAGASGNTIYF
few | - | TRBJ1-2 | TRBV2 | TGTGCCAGCAGTGAATGGGGCGGAGGGGTTTCTAACTATGGCTACACCTTC | CASSEWGGGVSNYGYTF
many | - | TRBJ1-1 | TRBV7-2 | TGTGCCAGCAGCTTATCTCAGGGGTTAATTGAAGCTTTCTTT | CASSLSQGLIEAFF
many | - | TRBJ1-1 | TRBV5-1 | TGCGCCAGCAGCCTCAGCCGGAGCACTGAAGCTTTCTTT | CASSLSRSTEAFF
- | - | TRBJ1-6 | TRBV6-5 | TGTGCCAGCACATCCGGGAGCACCATTTCACCCCTCCACTTT | CASTSGSTISPLHF
- | TRBD2 | TRBJ2-3 | TRBV6-5 | TGTGCCAGCATGGTCAGCGGGGGACGCACAGATACGCAGTATTTT | CASMVSGGRTDTQYF
- | - | TRBJ2-2 | TRBV7-7 | TGTGCTAGCAGCTTCGGACGGAACACCGGGGAGCTGTTTTTT | CASSFGRNTGELFF
- | TRBD1 | TRBJ2-5 | TRBV6-2/TRBV6-3 | TGTGCCACCCGAGCCTGGGGACAGTCTCAAGAGACCCAGTACTTC | CATRAWGQSQETQYF
many | - | TRBJ1-2 | TRBV12-3/TRBV12-4 | TGTGCCAGCAGTTTGGTTTTGTCCCTAACCTCGTCTACTAACTATGGCTACACCTTC | CASSLVLSLTSSTNYGYTF
- | - | TRBJ1-5 | TRBV6-6 | TGTGCCAGCAGTCTTCACTCCGGAGAGGGCCAGCCCCAGCATTTT | CASSLHSGEGQPQHF
- | - | TRBJ2-3 | TRBV4-2 | TGTGCCAGCAGCCAAGAGGCCCAAGGGGGGGGGCTCACAGATACGCAGTATTTT | CASSQEAQGGGLTDTQYF
many | TRBD1 | TRBJ1-1 | TRBV6-5 | TGTGCCAGCAGTACTGGACAGGGGGCGGGGACTGAAGCTTTCTTT | CASSTGQGAGTEAFF
- | TRBD2 | TRBJ2-3 | TRBV6-6 | TGTGCCAGCAGCGAGCGGGGGCTGCTCACAGATACGCAGTATTTT | CASSERGLLTDTQYF
- | - | TRBJ1-1 | TRBV15 | TGTGCCACCAGCCCGGGAGGGACTGAAGCTTTCTTT | CATSPGGTEAFF